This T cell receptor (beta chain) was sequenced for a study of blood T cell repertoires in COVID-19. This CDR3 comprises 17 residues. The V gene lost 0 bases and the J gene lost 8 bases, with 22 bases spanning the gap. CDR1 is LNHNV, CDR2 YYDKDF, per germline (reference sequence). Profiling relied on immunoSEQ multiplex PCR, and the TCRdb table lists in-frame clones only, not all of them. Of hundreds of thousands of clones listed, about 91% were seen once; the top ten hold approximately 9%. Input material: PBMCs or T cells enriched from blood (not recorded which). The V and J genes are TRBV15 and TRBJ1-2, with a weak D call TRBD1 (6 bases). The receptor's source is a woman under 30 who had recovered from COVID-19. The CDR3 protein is CATSRDLVAQGLNGYTF. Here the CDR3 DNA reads TGTGCCACCAGCAGAGATTTAGTTGCGCAGGGGTTGAACGGCTACACCTTC.